One TCR beta chain is described in this entry. Its target is unknown. This entry belongs to a study of T cells after posttransplantation cyclophosphamide. Overall study results and limits: Skin or GI-infiltrating T cells shared few TRB sequences with blood.

Sequenced by immunoSEQ multiplex PCR; TCRdb stores in-frame clones only, minus some. The table records tens of thousands of clones without singletons, the ten largest covering 2% to 2.5%. On the day of bone marrow donation, the related graft donor provided peripheral blood. The CDR3 totals 15 residues. Deletions cut 0 bases from V and 6 bases from J, with 10 bases between. Germline V lookup: CDR1 SGHDT, CDR2 YYEEEE. The chain carries TRBV5-6 and TRBJ1-6, with TRBD1 as a possible D gene (5 bases). This receptor was identified in a man aged 40-55 years in good health, CMV-negative, and a related stem cell transplant donor. Source material: PBMCs. The CDR3 region is CASSLGQGPNSPLHF. In nucleotides, the CDR3 is TGTGCCAGCAGCTTGGGGCAGGGTCCTAATTCACCCCTCCACTTT.